Given below is one T cell receptor (beta chain) in context. Its antigen remains unknown. Described time point: recipient sample about 28 days before transplant, after cytoreduction. The entry originates in a study of T cell clonotyping in hematopoietic cell transplantation. This table comes from immunoSEQ multiplex PCR, and its TCRdb copy is limited to in-frame clones, with some not included. The sample has 7,000 to 9,500 clones, around nine tenths seen once. Study-wide points: At the given depth, recipient repertoires were over 95% de novo clonotypes. After transplant, recipient diversity fell while pathologically expanded clonotypes grew through day 180. Higher Inverse Simpson Index values in graft donor and pretransplant recipient predicted broader posttransplant TCR diversity.

This TCR came from a man aged 55 to 69 with acute myeloid leukemia. Some clones in this sample may be carry-over from other donors' samples. The sequencing used peripheral blood mononuclear cells, collected before stem cell transplant.

This CDR3 is CASSSFVAASYEQYF. DNA for the CDR3: TGTGCCAGTAGTAGTTTTGTCGCAGCCTCCTACGAGCAGTACTTC. This sequence joins TRBV19 and TRBJ2-7; D is ambiguous. The CDR3 sequence is 15 residues long. Trimming pared 4 bases from V and 0 bases from J, leaving 13 bases between. Germline V gene sequence: CDR1 LNHDA, CDR2 SQIVND (reference sequence).